This entry is about one T cell receptor beta chain. The data stem from a study of blood T cell repertoires in COVID-19. The overall study: Sites in the United States, Italy and Spain provided acute and convalescent COVID-19 samples. In each case, the material was cDNA or gDNA derived from T cells, B-cell-depleted T cells, or PBMCs.

Germline loops: CDR1 SGDLS, CDR2 YYNGEE. Trimming removed 4 bases from V and 7 bases from J; junction bases left unmatched: 5. The CDR3 runs 13 residues. Original handling: Estimated nucleated cell counts came from reference gene primer amplification. Produced via immunoSEQ multiplex PCR; TCRdb's table is partial and in-frame only. The DNA was the basis for D and trimming; V, J and clone size are from that table. The sample holds 60,000 to 85,000 clones, 70% to 90% seen once. This receptor was identified in a human donor in a cohort sampled during active COVID-19. The sequencing sample was made of peripheral blood. This chain links TRBV9 with TRBJ2-1, with 7 bases fitting TRBD2. CDR3 region: CASSRGEGNEQFF. As DNA, the CDR3 is TGTGCCAGCAGCCGGGGGGAGGGGAATGAGCAGTTCTTC.